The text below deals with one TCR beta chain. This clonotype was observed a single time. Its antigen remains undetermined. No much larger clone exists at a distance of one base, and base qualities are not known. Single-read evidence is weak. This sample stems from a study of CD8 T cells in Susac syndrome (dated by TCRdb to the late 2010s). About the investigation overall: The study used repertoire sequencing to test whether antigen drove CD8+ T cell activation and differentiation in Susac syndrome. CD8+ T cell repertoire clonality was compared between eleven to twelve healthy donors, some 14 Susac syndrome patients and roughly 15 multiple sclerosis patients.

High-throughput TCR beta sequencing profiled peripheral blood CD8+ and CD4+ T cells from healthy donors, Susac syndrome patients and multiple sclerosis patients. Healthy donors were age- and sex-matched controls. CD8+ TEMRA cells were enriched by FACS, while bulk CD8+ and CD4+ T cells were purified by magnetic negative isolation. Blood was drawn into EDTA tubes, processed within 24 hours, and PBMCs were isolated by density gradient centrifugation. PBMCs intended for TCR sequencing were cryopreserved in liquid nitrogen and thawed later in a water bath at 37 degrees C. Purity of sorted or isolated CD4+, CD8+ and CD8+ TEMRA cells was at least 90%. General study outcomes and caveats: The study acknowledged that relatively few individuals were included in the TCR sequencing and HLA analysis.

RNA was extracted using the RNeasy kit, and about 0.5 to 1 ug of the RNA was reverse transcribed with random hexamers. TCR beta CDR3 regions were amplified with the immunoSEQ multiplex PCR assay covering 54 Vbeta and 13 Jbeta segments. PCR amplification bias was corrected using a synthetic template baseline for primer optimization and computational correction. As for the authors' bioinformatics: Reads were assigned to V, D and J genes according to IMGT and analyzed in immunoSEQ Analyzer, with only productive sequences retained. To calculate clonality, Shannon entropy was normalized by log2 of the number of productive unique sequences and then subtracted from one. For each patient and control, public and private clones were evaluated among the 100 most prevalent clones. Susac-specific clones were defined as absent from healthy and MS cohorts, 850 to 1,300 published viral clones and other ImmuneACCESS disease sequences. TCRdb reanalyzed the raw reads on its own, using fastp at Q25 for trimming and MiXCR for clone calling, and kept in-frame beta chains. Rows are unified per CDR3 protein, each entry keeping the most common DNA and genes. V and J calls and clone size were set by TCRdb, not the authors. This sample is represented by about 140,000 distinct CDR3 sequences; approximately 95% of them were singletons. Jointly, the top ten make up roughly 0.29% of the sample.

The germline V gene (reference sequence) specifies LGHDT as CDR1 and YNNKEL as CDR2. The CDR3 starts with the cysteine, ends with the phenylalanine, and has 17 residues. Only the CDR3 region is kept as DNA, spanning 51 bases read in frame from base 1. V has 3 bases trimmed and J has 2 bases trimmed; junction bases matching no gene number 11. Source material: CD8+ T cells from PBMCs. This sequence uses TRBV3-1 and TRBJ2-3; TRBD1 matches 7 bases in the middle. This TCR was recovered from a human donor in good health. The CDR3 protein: CASSHGIGTALTDTQYF. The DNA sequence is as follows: TGTGCCAGCAGCCACGGGATCGGGACAGCCCTCACAGATACGCAGTATTTT.